Listed below are T cell receptor beta chains from one sample, sequenced in a study of Graves' ophthalmopathy and Graves' hyperthyroidism. TCRdb used MiXCR to reprocess the multiplex PCR reads, holding one entry per CDR3 protein. This sample has approximately 480,000 distinct CDR3 sequences; about 15% occur once, and the top ten carry over 7.5%. The sample consisted of blood. The receptor set was obtained from a woman in her 30s with Graves' ophthalmopathy. The CDR3 runs from the conserved cysteine through the conserved F or W. A D gene is named only where the DNA matches it firmly. Rows give clone size only sometimes, using once, few, many, or a class for an expanded clone.

V,J,D,size,DNA,CDR3
TRBV6-5,TRBJ2-5,-,many,TGTGCCAGCAGTTACTCGATGACGGCAGGGACCCAGTACTTC,CASSYSMTAGTQYF
TRBV19,TRBJ1-5,-,many,TGTGCCAGTAGGGTGACAGACTATAGCAATCAGCCCCAGCATTTT,CASRVTDYSNQPQHF
TRBV11-3,TRBJ1-6,-,many,TGTGCCAGCAGCTTACAGGTACAGAGAAATTCACCCCTCCACTTT,CASSLQVQRNSPLHF
TRBV3-1,TRBJ2-5,-,-,TGTGCCAGCAGCCAAGAATTCTCCTTCAACTTC,CASSQEFSFNF
TRBV7-8,TRBJ1-3,-,many,TGTGCCAGCAGCCCCGCCAGGGTCTCTGGAAACACCATATATTTT,CASSPARVSGNTIYF
TRBV28,TRBJ1-1,-,-,TGTGCCAGCAGTCCCCGCGTGCGCGGCACTGAAGCTTTCTTT,CASSPRVRGTEAFF
TRBV4-2,TRBJ1-1,-,many,TGTGCCAGCAGCCAAGATGGGACACCGAACACTGAAGCTTTCTTT,CASSQDGTPNTEAFF
TRBV4-1,TRBJ2-5,TRBD1,-,TGCGCCAGCAGCCAAGTCCCCGGGACAGGGGGTGAGACCCAGTACTTC,CASSQVPGTGGETQYF
TRBV6-1,TRBJ2-6,-,many,TGTGCCAGCAGTGAAGTATTTGGGGCCAACGTCCTGACTTTC,CASSEVFGANVLTF
TRBV5-1,TRBJ2-7,-,-,TGCGCCAGCAGCTTGGCACCGACAGGTTCCTACTGCGAGCAGTACTTC,CASSLAPTGSYCEQYF
TRBV28,TRBJ1-2,-,many,TGTGCCAGCAGTTTAGTAGAGGGGAATAACTATGGCTACACCTTC,CASSLVEGNNYGYTF
TRBV27,TRBJ2-2,TRBD1,few,TGTGCCAGCAGCAGGACAGGGGCTCTCACGGGGGAGCTGTTTTTT,CASSRTGALTGELFF
TRBV19,TRBJ2-5,TRBD1,many,TGTGCCAGCGACAGGGGGCTAGGAGGAGAGACCCAGTACTTC,CASDRGLGGETQYF
TRBV24-1,TRBJ2-7,-,-,TGTGCCACCAGTGATTTCGGTAGCCACGAGCAGTACTTC,CATSDFGSHEQYF
TRBV6-5,TRBJ1-1,-,many,TGTGCCAGCAGTTACTCGGGGCAGGGAAGCGGGAACACTGAAGCTTTCTTT,CASSYSGQGSGNTEAFF
TRBV25-1,TRBJ1-1,-,many,TGTGCCAGCAGTAGGAAGGGAACTGAAGCTTTCTTT,CASSRKGTEAFF
TRBV20-1,TRBJ1-1,TRBD1,many,TGCAGTGCTAGAGGCGGGACGACAGGGTCGTTCTTT,CSARGGTTGSFF
TRBV12-3/TRBV12-4,TRBJ1-1,-,-,TGTGCCAGCATCCTGGGACGCGCTGGGACCACTGAAGCTTTCTTT,CASILGRAGTTEAFF
TRBV20-1,TRBJ2-5,TRBD2,many,TGCAGTGCCATGACTAGCGGGATGGAGACCCAGTACTTC,CSAMTSGMETQYF
TRBV20-1,TRBJ2-2,-,many,TGCAGTGCTAGAACACAGACTAGGGATTTCACCGGGGAGCTGTTTTTT,CSARTQTRDFTGELFF
TRBV7-6,TRBJ2-5,TRBD1,many,TGTGCCAGCAGCCCCGGGACAGGGCCAGGGGAGACCCAGTACTTC,CASSPGTGPGETQYF
TRBV6-5,TRBJ1-3,-,many,TGTGCCAGCAGTTACTCGGAGTGGCGCAGGGTAGAAAACACCATATATTTT,CASSYSEWRRVENTIYF
TRBV20-1,TRBJ2-5,TRBD2,-,TGCAGTGCTAGTCCAGTAGCGGGGGGGCCGGGGGAGACCCAGTACTTC,CSASPVAGGPGETQYF
TRBV6-5,TRBJ1-1,TRBD1,many,TGTGCCAGCAGGGGGACAGGGAACACTGAAGCTTTCTTT,CASRGTGNTEAFF
TRBV12-3/TRBV12-4,TRBJ1-5,TRBD1,many,TGTGCCAGCAGCCTCCGGGACAGGGGACCCCAGCATTTT,CASSLRDRGPQHF
TRBV12-3/TRBV12-4,TRBJ2-1,TRBD2,many,TGTGCCAGCTTCCAGACTAGCGGGACCCCCAATGAGCAGTTCTTC,CASFQTSGTPNEQFF
TRBV12-3/TRBV12-4,TRBJ2-7,-,many,TGTGCCAGCAGTTCGCCTCCAAGTTACGAGCAGTACTTC,CASSSPPSYEQYF
TRBV2,TRBJ2-7,-,many,TGTGCCAGCAGGAGAGGGATTAACTCCTACGAGCAGTACTTC,CASRRGINSYEQYF
TRBV12-3/TRBV12-4,TRBJ1-5,-,-,TGTGCCAGCAGAGGTGGGACATTCAATCAGCCCCAGCATTTT,CASRGGTFNQPQHF
TRBV6-5,TRBJ2-2,TRBD2,many,TGTGCCAGCAGTTATCGAGCGGGGCTCACCGGGGAGCTGTTTTTT,CASSYRAGLTGELFF
TRBV20-1,TRBJ1-6,TRBD1,many,TGCAGTGCTCTCAGGACAGGGCGTACCCTGAATTCACCCCTCCACTTT,CSALRTGRTLNSPLHF
TRBV6-1,TRBJ1-5,TRBD1,many,TGTGCCAGCAGTGAAGGGGACAGGGGAGGTCAGCCCCAGCATTTT,CASSEGDRGGQPQHF
TRBV20-1,TRBJ1-5,-,many,TGCAGTGCCCTGACCCGGGGGGTTAGCAATCAGCCCCAGCATTTT,CSALTRGVSNQPQHF
TRBV6-2/TRBV6-3,TRBJ1-1,TRBD1,-,TGTGCCAGCAGTTACTCGGGACAGGGAGTTCGGGGGGTGAACACTGAAGCTTTCTTT,CASSYSGQGVRGVNTEAFF
TRBV7-9,TRBJ1-2,TRBD1,many,TGTGCCAGCAGCTTAGTGACAGGGTACTATGGCTACACCTTC,CASSLVTGYYGYTF
TRBV28,TRBJ2-7,-,many,TGTGCCAGCAGTTCCGGCACCGGGTCCTTCTACGAGCAGTACTTC,CASSSGTGSFYEQYF
TRBV6-5,TRBJ2-5,-,few,TGTGCCAGCAGTTACTCGAAGGGGGGGGGCTTGGAGACCCAGTACTTC,CASSYSKGGGLETQYF
TRBV7-9,TRBJ2-7,-,many,TGTGCCAGCAGCTTGGGCCCGGGCCTCGAGCAGTACTTC,CASSLGPGLEQYF
TRBV12-3/TRBV12-4,TRBJ1-6,-,many,TGTGCCAGCAGACGGAACCGGGACGGGGGTTCCTCACCCCTCCACTTT,CASRRNRDGGSSPLHF
TRBV7-9,TRBJ2-2,TRBD1,many,TGTGCCAGCAGCTCCGACAGGGACACCGGGGAGCTGTTTTTT,CASSSDRDTGELFF
TRBV7-8,TRBJ1-2,-,-,TGTGCCAGCAGCTTACTAGAAGGGCGCGATGGCTACACCTTC,CASSLLEGRDGYTF
TRBV28,TRBJ2-7,TRBD2,many,TGTGCCAGCAAGGGAGGGCACGAGCAGTACTTC,CASKGGHEQYF
TRBV6-1,TRBJ2-5,-,many,TGTGCCAGCACTGGGAACCTTAACGAAGAGACCCAGTACTTC,CASTGNLNEETQYF
TRBV28,TRBJ2-5,-,many,TGTGCCAGCAGTTTAAGGGGCCTAGGGGAGACCCAGTACTTC,CASSLRGLGETQYF
TRBV29-1,TRBJ1-1,-,many,TGCAGCTTACGGGACAACACTGAAGCTTTCTTT,CSLRDNTEAFF
TRBV10-3,TRBJ2-5,TRBD1,many,TGTGCCATCAGTGAGTCCGGGACAGGACAAGAGACCCAGTACTTC,CAISESGTGQETQYF
TRBV6-1,TRBJ1-5,-,-,TGTGCCAGCAGTCCGTACGAACATAGCAATCAGCCCCAGCATTTT,CASSPYEHSNQPQHF
TRBV12-3/TRBV12-4,TRBJ1-2,TRBD1,many,TGTGCCAGCAGTTTGACAGGGGTTCGTAATGGCTACACCTTC,CASSLTGVRNGYTF
TRBV28,TRBJ1-2,-,many,TGTGCCAGCAGTTTAGTACAGCCGACCTATGGCTACACCTTC,CASSLVQPTYGYTF
TRBV28,TRBJ2-7,-,-,TGTGCCAGCGCAGGGAACCCCTCCTACGAGCAGTACTTC,CASAGNPSYEQYF
TRBV6-5,TRBJ2-7,-,few,TGTGCCAGCAGTTACGGCGGGACTGGCTACGAGCAGTACTTC,CASSYGGTGYEQYF
TRBV12-3/TRBV12-4,TRBJ2-5,TRBD2,many,TGTGCCAGCAGCATAGCGGGGCCGTACCAAGAGACCCAGTACTTC,CASSIAGPYQETQYF
TRBV6-1,TRBJ1-2,-,many,TGTGCCAGCAGTCCGCCCCTCCGGACACTTAACTATGGCTACACCTTC,CASSPPLRTLNYGYTF
TRBV12-3/TRBV12-4,TRBJ2-5,TRBD2,many,TGTGCCAGCAGTTTAGCGGGGACTAGCGCGACCGATTCGAACCAAGAGACCCAGTACTTC,CASSLAGTSATDSNQETQYF
TRBV7-9,TRBJ1-1,-,few,TGTGCCAGCAGCTTAAGAAGGAAAGACTTGAACACTGAAGCTTTCTTT,CASSLRRKDLNTEAFF
TRBV24-1,TRBJ1-3,-,many,TGTGCCACCAGTGACTCATCCCCTGGAAACACCATATATTTT,CATSDSSPGNTIYF
TRBV2,TRBJ2-7,TRBD2,many,TGTGCCAGCAGGCAGTCGGGGGGACCATTCGAGCAGTACTTC,CASRQSGGPFEQYF
TRBV6-1,TRBJ2-7,-,many,TGTGCCAGCAGCGGAGGGACAGCGAACAGCTACGAGCAGTACTTC,CASSGGTANSYEQYF